Here is one TCR beta chain with its context. Its target is not known. The PCR had 60 Vbeta and 13 Jbeta primers. TCRdb's table, derived via immunoSEQ multiplex PCR, lists solely in-frame clones and lacks some. The data contain 99,000 or so clones, approximately 14% of them singletons. CDR1 is MNHEY and CDR2 is SVGAGI in the germline V gene. Deletions cut 6 bases from V and 1 base from J, with 15 bases between. The CDR3 is made up of 15 amino acids. This sample is drawn from a study of cytomegalovirus exposure and HLA in healthy donors. Whole-study findings and limits: In a later analysis, DRB1 alleles had the most associated TCRs; HLA-C alleles the fewest.

This TCR came from a female donor in good health and CMV-seronegative. The chain couples TRBV6-5 to TRBJ2-5, with D uncertain. Sequenced input: PBMCs. The CDR3 coding sequence is TGTGCCAGCAGCCTGATCCCCACACCCCAAGAGACCCAGTACTTC. Encoded protein: CASSLIPTPQETQYF.